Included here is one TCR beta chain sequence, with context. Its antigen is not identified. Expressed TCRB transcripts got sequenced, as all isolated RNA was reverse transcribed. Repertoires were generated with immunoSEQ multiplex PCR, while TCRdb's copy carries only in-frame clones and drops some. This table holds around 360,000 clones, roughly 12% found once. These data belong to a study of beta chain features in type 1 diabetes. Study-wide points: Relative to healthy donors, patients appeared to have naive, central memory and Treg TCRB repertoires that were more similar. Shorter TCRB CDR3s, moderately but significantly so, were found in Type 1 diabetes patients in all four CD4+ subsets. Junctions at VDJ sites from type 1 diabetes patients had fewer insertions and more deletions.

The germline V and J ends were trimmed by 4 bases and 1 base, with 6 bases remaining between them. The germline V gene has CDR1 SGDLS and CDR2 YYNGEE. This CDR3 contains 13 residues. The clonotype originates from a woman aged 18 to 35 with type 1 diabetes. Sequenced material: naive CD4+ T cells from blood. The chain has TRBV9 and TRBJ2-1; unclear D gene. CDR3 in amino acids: CASSQISYNEQFF. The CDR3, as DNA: TGTGCCAGCAGCCAAATTTCCTACAATGAGCAGTTCTTC.